The rows below give T cell receptor beta chains drawn from one sample of a study of T cell repertoires in cytomegalovirus infection. TCRdb reprocessed the reads via MiXCR and lists one record per CDR3 protein. The data contain fewer than 25,000 distinct CDR3 sequences, approximately 24% of them singletons. These TCRs' antigens remain unknown. The sequenced sample was CD8+ T cells from cultured PBMCs, obtained from culture after CMV antigen stimulation. The source of these receptors is a human donor in good health (CMV status not recorded). Some clones in this sample may be carry-over from other donors' samples. The CDR3 runs from the conserved cysteine through the conserved F or W. A D gene is named only where the DNA matches it firmly. Not every row has a clone size; where given, it reads once, few, many or a size class.

J | D | size | V | CDR3 | DNA
TRBJ2-1 | NA | NA | TRBV6-5 | CASSSNNEQFF | TGTGCCAGCAGTTCTAACAATGAGCAGTTCTTC
TRBJ2-7 | NA | many | TRBV14 | CASSGETYEQYF | TGTGCCAGCTCAGGAGAGACCTACGAGCAGTACTTC
TRBJ2-1 | TRBD2 | few | TRBV5-5 | CASSMYSSGGTNEQFF | TGTGCCAGCAGCATGTATTCTAGCGGGGGGACCAATGAGCAGTTCTTC
TRBJ1-2 | NA | many | TRBV12-3/TRBV12-4 | CASSLAIGRLLYGYTF | TGTGCCAGCAGTTTAGCCATAGGACGGCTGCTCTATGGCTACACCTTC
TRBJ2-1 | NA | once | TRBV5-4 | CASSGPKGLDNEQFF | TGTGCCAGCAGCGGCCCAAAGGGTCTGGACAATGAGCAGTTCTTC
TRBJ1-1 | NA | many | TRBV7-2 | CASSLEWGSPLAFF | TGTGCCAGCAGCTTAGAATGGGGCAGCCCGTTGGCTTTCTTT
TRBJ1-1 | NA | few | TRBV19 | CASSIGSYTEAFF | TGTGCCAGTAGTATCGGCAGTTACACTGAAGCTTTCTTT
TRBJ1-3 | NA | NA | TRBV7-4 | CASNGIDSGNTIYF | TGTGCCAGCAACGGGATCGACTCTGGAAACACCATATATTTT
TRBJ1-1 | TRBD1 | few | TRBV12-3/TRBV12-4 | CASSLGDSEAFF | TGTGCCAGCAGTTTGGGGGACAGCGAAGCTTTCTTT
TRBJ1-4 | NA | few | TRBV7-9 | CASSPTRGAGEKLFF | TGTGCCAGCAGCCCGACGAGGGGGGCTGGTGAAAAACTGTTTTTT
TRBJ2-3 | TRBD2 | NA | TRBV11-2 | CASSFREGTQYF | TGTGCCAGCAGCTTCCGGGAGGGGACGCAGTATTTT
TRBJ2-5 | TRBD2 | NA | TRBV11-2 | CASSSIPRGLAGEETQYF | TGTGCCAGCAGCTCCATCCCCCGGGGACTAGCGGGGGAAGAGACCCAGTACTTC
TRBJ2-1 | TRBD2 | NA | TRBV19 | CASSNGGSYNEQFF | TGTGCCAGTAGTAACGGGGGGTCCTACAATGAGCAGTTCTTC
TRBJ1-6 | NA | few | TRBV4-1 | CASSLIWAHGGNSPLHF | TGCGCCAGCAGCCTTATCTGGGCCCACGGGGGGAATTCACCCCTCCACTTT
TRBJ2-1 | NA | few | TRBV10-3 | CAISDSRGNEQFF | TGTGCCATCAGTGATTCAAGAGGAAATGAGCAGTTCTTC
TRBJ2-3 | NA | NA | TRBV4-1 | CASAEAGALTDTQYF | TGCGCCAGCGCCGAAGCCGGGGCCCTCACAGATACGCAGTATTTT
TRBJ2-5 | NA | many | TRBV12-3/TRBV12-4 | CASSLRDGERTQYF | TGTGCCAGCAGTCTCCGGGACGGTGAACGGACCCAGTACTTC
TRBJ2-7 | NA | many | TRBV7-8 | CASSPRPGFHSDDEQYF | TGTGCCAGCAGCCCCCGGCCAGGCTTTCACTCGGACGACGAGCAGTACTTC
TRBJ1-1 | TRBD1 | NA | TRBV28 | CASEKDTGGITEAFF | TGTGCCAGCGAGAAAGACACAGGGGGCATCACTGAAGCTTTCTTT
TRBJ1-1 | NA | NA | TRBV2 | CASVTGGGGGTEAFF | TGTGCCAGCGTCACGGGGGGGGGGGGGGGGACTGAAGCTTTCTTT
TRBJ2-2 | NA | many | TRBV7-3 | CASSLTEGMGELFF | TGTGCCAGCAGCTTAACCGAGGGGATGGGGGAGCTGTTTTTT
TRBJ1-1 | NA | few | TRBV5-1 | CASSLLPNTEAFF | TGCGCCAGCAGCTTACTTCCCAACACTGAAGCTTTCTTT
TRBJ1-1 | NA | NA | TRBV2 | CASSGPRVAFF | TGTGCCAGCAGTGGCCCCAGGGTCGCTTTCTTT